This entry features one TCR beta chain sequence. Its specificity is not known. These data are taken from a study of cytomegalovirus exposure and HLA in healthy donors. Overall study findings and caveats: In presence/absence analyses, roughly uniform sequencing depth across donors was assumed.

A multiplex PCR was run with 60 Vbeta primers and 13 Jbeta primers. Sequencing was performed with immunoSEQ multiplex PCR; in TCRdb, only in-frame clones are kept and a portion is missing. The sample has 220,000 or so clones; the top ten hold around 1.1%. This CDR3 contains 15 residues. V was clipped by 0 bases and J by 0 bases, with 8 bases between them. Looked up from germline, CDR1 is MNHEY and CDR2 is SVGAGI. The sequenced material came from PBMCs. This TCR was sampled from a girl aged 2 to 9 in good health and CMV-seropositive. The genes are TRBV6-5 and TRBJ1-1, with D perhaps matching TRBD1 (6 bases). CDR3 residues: CASSYSRDMNTEAFF. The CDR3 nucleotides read TGTGCCAGCAGTTACTCGAGGGACATGAACACTGAAGCTTTCTTT.